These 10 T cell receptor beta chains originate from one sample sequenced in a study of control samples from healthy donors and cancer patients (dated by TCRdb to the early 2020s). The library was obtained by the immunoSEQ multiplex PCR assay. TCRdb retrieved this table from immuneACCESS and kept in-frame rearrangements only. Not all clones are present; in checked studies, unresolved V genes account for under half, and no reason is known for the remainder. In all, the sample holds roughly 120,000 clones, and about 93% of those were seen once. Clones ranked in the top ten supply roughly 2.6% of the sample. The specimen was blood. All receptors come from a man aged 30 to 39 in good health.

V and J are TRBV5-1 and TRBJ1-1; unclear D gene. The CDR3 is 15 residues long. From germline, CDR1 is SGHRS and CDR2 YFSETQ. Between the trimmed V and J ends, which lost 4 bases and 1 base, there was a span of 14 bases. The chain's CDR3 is CASSIRTGPNTEAFF. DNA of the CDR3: TGCGCCAGCAGCATCCGTACCGGGCCGAACACTGAAGCTTTCTTT.

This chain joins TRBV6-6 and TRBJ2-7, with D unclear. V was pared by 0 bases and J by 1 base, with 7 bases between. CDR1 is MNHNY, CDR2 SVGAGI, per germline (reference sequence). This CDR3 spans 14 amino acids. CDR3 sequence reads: CASSYSLPSYEQYF. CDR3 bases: TGTGCCAGCAGTTACTCTCTTCCATCCTACGAGCAGTACTTC.

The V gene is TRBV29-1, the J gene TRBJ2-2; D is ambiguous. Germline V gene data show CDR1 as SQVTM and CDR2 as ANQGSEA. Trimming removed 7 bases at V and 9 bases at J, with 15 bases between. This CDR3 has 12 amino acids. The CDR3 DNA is TGCAGCGCCGCGTCCCGGTTCCGGGAGCTGTTTTTT. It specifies CSAASRFRELFF.

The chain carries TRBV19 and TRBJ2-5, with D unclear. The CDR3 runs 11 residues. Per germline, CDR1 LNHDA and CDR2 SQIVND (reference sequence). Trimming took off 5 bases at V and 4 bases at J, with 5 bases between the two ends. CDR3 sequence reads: CASSLGETQYF. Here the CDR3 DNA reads TGTGCCAGTAGTCTTGGAGAGACCCAGTACTTC.

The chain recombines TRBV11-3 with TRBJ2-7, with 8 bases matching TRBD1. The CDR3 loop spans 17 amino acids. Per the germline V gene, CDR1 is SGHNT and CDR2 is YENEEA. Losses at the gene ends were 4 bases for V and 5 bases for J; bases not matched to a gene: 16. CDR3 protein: CASSSQPYLDRVHEQYV. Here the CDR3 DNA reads TGTGCCAGCAGCTCCCAACCCTACCTGGACAGGGTACACGAGCAGTACGTC.

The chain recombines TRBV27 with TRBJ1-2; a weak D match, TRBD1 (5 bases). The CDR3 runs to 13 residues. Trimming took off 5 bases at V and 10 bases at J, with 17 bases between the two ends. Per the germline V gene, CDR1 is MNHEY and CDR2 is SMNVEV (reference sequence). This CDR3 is CASSVAGRTFYTF. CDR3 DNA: TGTGCCAGCAGTGTAGCGGGACGGACCTTCTACACCTTC.

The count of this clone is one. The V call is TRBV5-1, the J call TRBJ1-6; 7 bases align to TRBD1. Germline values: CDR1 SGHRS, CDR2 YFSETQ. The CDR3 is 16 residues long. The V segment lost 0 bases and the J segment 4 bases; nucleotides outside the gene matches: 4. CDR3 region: CASSLVPGQYNSPLHF. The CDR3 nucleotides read TGCGCCAGCAGCTTGGTTCCGGGACAGTATAATTCACCCCTCCACTTT. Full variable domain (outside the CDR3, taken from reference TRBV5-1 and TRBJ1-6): KAGVTQTPRYLIKTRGQQVTLSCSPISGHRSVSWYQQTPGQGLQFLFEYFSETQRNKGNFPGRFSGRQFSNSRSEMNVSTLELGDSALYLCASSLVPGQYNSPLHFGNGTRLTVT.

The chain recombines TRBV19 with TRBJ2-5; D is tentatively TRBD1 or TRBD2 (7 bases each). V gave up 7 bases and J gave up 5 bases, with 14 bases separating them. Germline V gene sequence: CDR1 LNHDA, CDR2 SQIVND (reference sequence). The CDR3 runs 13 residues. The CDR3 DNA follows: TGTGCCAGTAAAACCAGGGGGGGTGAGACCCAGTACTTC. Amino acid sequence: CASKTRGGETQYF. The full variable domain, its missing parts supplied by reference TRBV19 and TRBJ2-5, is DGGITQSPKYLFRKEGQNVTLSCEQNLNHDAMYWYRQDPGQGLRLIYYSQIVNDFQKGDIAEGYSVSREKKESFPLTVTSAQKNPTAFYLCASKTRGGETQYFGPGTRLLVL.

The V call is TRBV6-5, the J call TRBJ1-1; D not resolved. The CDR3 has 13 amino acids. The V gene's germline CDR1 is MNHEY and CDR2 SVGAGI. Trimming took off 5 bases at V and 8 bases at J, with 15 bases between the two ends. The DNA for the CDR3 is TGTGCCAGCAGTCCCCCCGTGACGGGAGAAGCTTTCTTT. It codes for CASSPPVTGEAFF.

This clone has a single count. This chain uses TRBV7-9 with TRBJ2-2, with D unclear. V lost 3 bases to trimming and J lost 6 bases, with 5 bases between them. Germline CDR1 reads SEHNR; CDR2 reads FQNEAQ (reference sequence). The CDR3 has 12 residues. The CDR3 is CASSFVAGELFF. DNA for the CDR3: TGTGCCAGCAGCTTCGTAGCCGGGGAGCTGTTTTTT.